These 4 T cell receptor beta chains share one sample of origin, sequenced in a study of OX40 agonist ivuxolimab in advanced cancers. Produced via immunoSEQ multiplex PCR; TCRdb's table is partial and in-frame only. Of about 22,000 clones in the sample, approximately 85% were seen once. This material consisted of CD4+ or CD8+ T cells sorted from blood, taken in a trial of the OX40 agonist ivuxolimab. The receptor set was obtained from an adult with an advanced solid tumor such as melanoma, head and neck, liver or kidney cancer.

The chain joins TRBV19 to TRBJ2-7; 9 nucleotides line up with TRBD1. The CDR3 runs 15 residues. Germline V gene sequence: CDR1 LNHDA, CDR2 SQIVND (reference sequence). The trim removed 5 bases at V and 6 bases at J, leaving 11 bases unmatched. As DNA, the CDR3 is TGTGCCAGTAGTTTCACGGGACAGGGAGTTGGCGAGCAGTACTTC. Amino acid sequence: CASSFTGQGVGEQYF.

The CDR3: CASREETQYF. Written as DNA, the CDR3 is TGTGCCAGCAGGGAAGAGACCCAGTACTTC. The chain carries TRBV27 and TRBJ2-5; D gene ambiguous. The CDR3 contains 10 residues. The germline CDR1 and CDR2 sequences are MNHEY and SMNVEV (reference sequence). Trimming stripped 6 bases from V and 3 bases from J, with 2 bases between.

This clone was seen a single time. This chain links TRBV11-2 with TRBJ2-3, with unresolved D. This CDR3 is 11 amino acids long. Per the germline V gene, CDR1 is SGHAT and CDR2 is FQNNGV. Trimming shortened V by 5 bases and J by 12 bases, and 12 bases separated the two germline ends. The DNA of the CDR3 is TGTGCCAGCAGCCGCCTGGAACGTCAGTATTTT. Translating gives CASSRLERQYF.

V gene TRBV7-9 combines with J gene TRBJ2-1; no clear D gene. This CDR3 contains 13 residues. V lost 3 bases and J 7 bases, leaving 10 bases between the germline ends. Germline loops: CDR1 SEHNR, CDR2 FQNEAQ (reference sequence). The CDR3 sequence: CASSFSMGNEQFF. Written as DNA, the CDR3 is TGTGCCAGCAGCTTTTCTATGGGGAATGAGCAGTTCTTC.